Listed below are T cell receptor beta chains from one sample, sequenced in a study of T-cell reconstitution after alpha-beta-depleted transplantation in children. MiXCR was run by TCRdb on the PCR reads, yielding one entry per CDR3 protein. The repertoire holds roughly 300,000 distinct CDR3 sequences, with around a tenth as singletons. The sample here was peripheral blood, taken 180 days after TCRalphabeta/CD19-depleted stem cell transplant. The source of these receptors is a male patient aged 2 to 10 who had a stem cell transplant for chronic granulomatous disease, so the T cells may come from the graft donor. Both conserved end residues are part of each CDR3. Each record gives: V gene, clone size, J gene, D gene, CDR3 protein, CDR3 DNA. The D gene is left open where the match is weak. The size of a clone is reported for some rows only, either as once, few or many, or as a class for expanded clones.

V: TRBV6-7; size: .; J: TRBJ2-4; D: .; CDR3: CASSYSSGAWGSNNQYF; DNA: TGTGCCAGCAGTTACTCGTCGGGGGCTTGGGGCTCTAACAATCAGTACTTC
V: TRBV20-1; size: many; J: TRBJ2-1; D: .; CDR3: CSATWEGARDEQFF; DNA: TGCAGTGCTACCTGGGAAGGGGCGCGGGATGAGCAGTTCTTC
V: TRBV10-3; size: few; J: TRBJ1-2; D: TRBD1; CDR3: CAISELAGGYGYTF; DNA: TGTGCCATCAGTGAGTTGGCAGGGGGCTATGGCTACACCTTC
V: TRBV27; size: many; J: TRBJ2-7; D: .; CDR3: CASSRDVGGYEQYF; DNA: TGTGCCAGCAGTCGCGATGTGGGAGGTTACGAGCAGTACTTC
V: TRBV5-5; size: many; J: TRBJ2-1; D: TRBD1; CDR3: CASSWGVGQGPYNEQFF; DNA: TGTGCCAGCAGCTGGGGGGTGGGACAGGGACCCTACAATGAGCAGTTCTTC
V: TRBV12-3/TRBV12-4; size: many; J: TRBJ1-1; D: .; CDR3: CASCPEKMNTEAFF; DNA: TGTGCCAGCTGCCCGGAAAAGATGAACACTGAAGCTTTCTTT
V: TRBV6-5; size: many; J: TRBJ1-2; D: TRBD1; CDR3: CASSLGGTGYGYTF; DNA: TGTGCCAGCAGTTTGGGGGGGACAGGGTATGGCTACACCTTC
V: TRBV20-1; size: many; J: TRBJ2-5; D: TRBD2; CDR3: CSASAGDEETQYF; DNA: TGCAGTGCTAGTGCGGGGGATGAAGAGACCCAGTACTTC
V: TRBV14; size: few; J: TRBJ2-1; D: .; CDR3: CASSWDTYNEQFF; DNA: TGTGCCAGCAGCTGGGACACATACAATGAGCAGTTCTTC
V: TRBV20-1; size: many; J: TRBJ1-5; D: .; CDR3: CSASPPKWGGQPQHF; DNA: TGCAGTGCTAGTCCCCCGAAGTGGGGGGGACAGCCCCAGCATTTT
V: TRBV6-1; size: many; J: TRBJ2-7; D: .; CDR3: CASIGQTYEQYF; DNA: TGTGCCAGCATAGGGCAGACCTACGAGCAGTACTTC
V: TRBV20-1; size: many; J: TRBJ2-2; D: .; CDR3: CSARDWERQFTGELFF; DNA: TGCAGTGCTAGAGATTGGGAGCGCCAGTTCACCGGGGAGCTGTTTTTT
V: TRBV5-4; size: .; J: TRBJ2-3; D: .; CDR3: CASSLERDSTDTQYF; DNA: TGTGCCAGCAGCTTGGAAAGGGACAGCACAGATACGCAGTATTTT
V: TRBV12-3/TRBV12-4; size: many; J: TRBJ2-7; D: TRBD1; CDR3: CASSSGQGASEQYF; DNA: TGTGCCAGCAGTTCGGGACAGGGGGCGAGTGAGCAGTACTTC
V: TRBV7-3; size: many; J: TRBJ2-1; D: .; CDR3: CASSLLSNVGDEQFF; DNA: TGTGCCAGCAGCTTACTGTCAAATGTCGGCGATGAGCAGTTCTTC
V: TRBV4-1; size: many; J: TRBJ2-5; D: .; CDR3: CASSPRGVGVQETQYF; DNA: TGCGCCAGCAGCCCTCGGGGAGTGGGAGTGCAAGAGACCCAGTACTTC
V: TRBV5-1; size: .; J: TRBJ2-1; D: TRBD2; CDR3: CASSRIAGGTNEQFF; DNA: TGCGCCAGCAGCAGAATAGCGGGGGGAACTAATGAGCAGTTCTTC
V: TRBV5-6; size: many; J: TRBJ2-7; D: TRBD1; CDR3: CASSSTGTGGRSSYEQYF; DNA: TGTGCCAGCAGTTCCACCGGGACAGGGGGCCGATCGAGTTACGAGCAGTACTTC
V: TRBV4-2; size: .; J: TRBJ2-2; D: .; CDR3: CASSQEAYQGGELFF; DNA: TGTGCCAGCAGCCAAGAGGCGTACCAGGGAGGGGAGCTGTTTTTT
V: TRBV28; size: few; J: TRBJ1-6; D: .; CDR3: CASSPNQVSPLHF; DNA: TGTGCCAGCAGCCCGAACCAAGTATCACCCCTCCACTTT
V: TRBV20-1; size: many; J: TRBJ2-7; D: TRBD1; CDR3: CSASTGSLSYEQYF; DNA: TGCAGTGCCTCGACAGGGTCCCTTTCCTACGAGCAGTACTTC
V: TRBV20-1; size: many; J: TRBJ1-1; D: .; CDR3: CSARDPGKTEAFF; DNA: TGCAGTGCTAGAGACCCGGGAAAGACTGAAGCTTTCTTT
V: TRBV7-9; size: many; J: TRBJ2-3; D: .; CDR3: CASSFRTGSTDTQYF; DNA: TGTGCCAGCAGCTTCAGAACGGGGAGCACAGATACGCAGTATTTT
V: TRBV12-3/TRBV12-4; size: many; J: TRBJ1-1; D: .; CDR3: CASSLGDHFMNTEAFF; DNA: TGTGCCAGCAGTTTAGGGGACCACTTCATGAACACTGAAGCTTTCTTT
V: TRBV19; size: few; J: TRBJ2-1; D: TRBD2; CDR3: CASGGSGRVYNEQFF; DNA: TGTGCCAGTGGCGGGAGCGGGAGAGTTTACAATGAGCAGTTCTTC
V: TRBV19; size: .; J: TRBJ2-5; D: .; CDR3: CASSMTQLQETQYF; DNA: TGTGCCAGTAGTATGACCCAGCTCCAAGAGACCCAGTACTTC
V: TRBV20-1; size: many; J: TRBJ2-5; D: TRBD1; CDR3: CSVRQGKGETQYF; DNA: TGCAGTGTAAGACAGGGGAAAGGAGAGACCCAGTACTTC
V: TRBV6-1; size: many; J: TRBJ1-1; D: .; CDR3: CASRYGEAFF; DNA: TGTGCCAGCAGGTACGGGGAAGCTTTCTTT
V: TRBV27; size: many; J: TRBJ1-1; D: .; CDR3: CASSLSIGNTEAFF; DNA: TGTGCCAGCAGTTTATCGATAGGGAACACTGAAGCTTTCTTT
V: TRBV5-1; size: many; J: TRBJ1-1; D: .; CDR3: CASSVGNTEAFF; DNA: TGCGCCAGCAGCGTTGGGAACACTGAAGCTTTCTTT
V: TRBV25-1; size: .; J: TRBJ2-1; D: TRBD2; CDR3: CASSEGGRDDNEQFF; DNA: TGTGCCAGCAGTGAAGGCGGGAGAGATGACAATGAGCAGTTCTTC
V: TRBV12-3/TRBV12-4; size: many; J: TRBJ2-5; D: TRBD2; CDR3: CASSPGVAGETQYF; DNA: TGTGCCAGCAGTCCCGGGGTAGCGGGGGAGACCCAGTACTTC
V: TRBV11-2; size: many; J: TRBJ2-5; D: TRBD1; CDR3: CASSLAPGQGGETQYF; DNA: TGTGCCAGCAGCTTAGCCCCGGGACAGGGAGGGGAGACCCAGTACTTC
V: TRBV9; size: many; J: TRBJ2-6; D: .; CDR3: CASSPRDDHPLSGANVLTF; DNA: TGTGCCAGCAGCCCCCGGGACGACCACCCCCTCTCTGGGGCCAACGTCCTGACTTTC
V: TRBV18; size: few; J: TRBJ2-7; D: .; CDR3: CASSPVGGHYEQYF; DNA: TGTGCCAGCTCACCAGTAGGGGGTCACTACGAGCAGTACTTC
V: TRBV7-3; size: many; J: TRBJ2-3; D: TRBD2; CDR3: CASSQNGLAGLTDTQYF; DNA: TGTGCCAGCAGCCAAAATGGACTAGCGGGACTGACAGATACGCAGTATTTT
V: TRBV27; size: many; J: TRBJ1-4; D: TRBD1; CDR3: CASKGQGGEKLFF; DNA: TGTGCCAGCAAGGGACAGGGTGGAGAAAAACTGTTTTTT
V: TRBV10-3; size: many; J: TRBJ2-4; D: TRBD2; CDR3: CAISVSREDIQYF; DNA: TGTGCCATCAGTGTCTCCCGGGAGGACATTCAGTACTTC
V: TRBV20-1; size: many; J: TRBJ2-3; D: TRBD1; CDR3: CSARDPRSGQITDTQYF; DNA: TGCAGTGCTAGAGATCCGCGCTCGGGACAGATCACAGATACGCAGTATTTT
V: TRBV6-1; size: many; J: TRBJ2-7; D: TRBD1; CDR3: CASSPDRVSYEQYF; DNA: TGTGCCAGCAGCCCAGACAGGGTGTCATACGAGCAGTACTTC
V: TRBV10-3; size: many; J: TRBJ2-1; D: TRBD2; CDR3: CAISAGLAGENEQFF; DNA: TGTGCCATCAGTGCGGGACTAGCGGGAGAGAATGAGCAGTTCTTC
V: TRBV18; size: .; J: TRBJ2-3; D: .; CDR3: CASSPNSDTDTQYF; DNA: TGTGCCAGCTCACCGAATTCAGACACAGATACGCAGTATTTT
V: TRBV2; size: many; J: TRBJ2-6; D: .; CDR3: CASRTELSGANVLTF; DNA: TGTGCCAGCAGGACTGAGTTATCTGGGGCCAACGTCCTGACTTTC
V: TRBV20-1; size: many; J: TRBJ2-1; D: TRBD2; CDR3: CSGKIAGAGNEQFF; DNA: TGCAGTGGGAAAATAGCGGGAGCCGGGAATGAGCAGTTCTTC
V: TRBV5-1; size: many; J: TRBJ2-5; D: TRBD2; CDR3: CASSLTSGRGETQYF; DNA: TGCGCCAGCAGCTTGACTAGCGGGAGAGGAGAGACCCAGTACTTC
V: TRBV6-2/TRBV6-3; size: many; J: TRBJ2-1; D: TRBD1; CDR3: CASSLETGGYNEQFF; DNA: TGTGCCAGCAGTTTGGAGACAGGGGGATACAATGAGCAGTTCTTC
V: TRBV20-1; size: many; J: TRBJ2-1; D: TRBD2; CDR3: CSALSGGTDYNEQFF; DNA: TGCAGTGCTCTTAGCGGGGGTACGGATTACAATGAGCAGTTCTTC
V: TRBV18; size: .; J: TRBJ2-1; D: TRBD2; CDR3: CASSPLPPAGGSANEQFF; DNA: TGTGCCAGCTCACCACTCCCCCCAGCGGGAGGGTCCGCCAATGAGCAGTTCTTC
V: TRBV29-1; size: many; J: TRBJ1-1; D: TRBD1; CDR3: CSAGGLNTEAFF; DNA: TGCAGCGCAGGGGGCCTGAACACTGAAGCTTTCTTT